This TCR beta chain derives from a study of blood T cell repertoires in COVID-19. As for the study in general: Italy, Spain and the United States were the sources of the convalescent and acute COVID-19 samples. Sources were T cells, B-cell-depleted T cells, or PBMCs; the material itself was cDNA or gDNA.

The CDR3 length is 14 residues. Germline CDR1 and CDR2: LGHNA and YNFKEQ. The J segment lost 3 bases and the V segment lost 4 bases, leaving 4 bases of the junction unmatched. Study processing details: Quantification of nucleated cells was approximated via reference gene primer amplification. Clones were sequenced by immunoSEQ multiplex PCR, and TCRdb holds only the in-frame ones, with some missing. That table supplies the V and J calls and clone size; D and trimming were determined from the DNA. The table shows approximately 120,000 clones, with approximately 86% occurring only once. This receptor was taken from a woman aged 45 to 65 who had recovered from COVID-19. The specimen was peripheral blood. The gene calls are TRBV4-2 and TRBJ1-2; 8 positions match TRBD1. The CDR3 nucleotides read TGTGCCAGCAGCCTTCCGACAGGGGACTATGGCTACACCTTC. It specifies CASSLPTGDYGYTF.